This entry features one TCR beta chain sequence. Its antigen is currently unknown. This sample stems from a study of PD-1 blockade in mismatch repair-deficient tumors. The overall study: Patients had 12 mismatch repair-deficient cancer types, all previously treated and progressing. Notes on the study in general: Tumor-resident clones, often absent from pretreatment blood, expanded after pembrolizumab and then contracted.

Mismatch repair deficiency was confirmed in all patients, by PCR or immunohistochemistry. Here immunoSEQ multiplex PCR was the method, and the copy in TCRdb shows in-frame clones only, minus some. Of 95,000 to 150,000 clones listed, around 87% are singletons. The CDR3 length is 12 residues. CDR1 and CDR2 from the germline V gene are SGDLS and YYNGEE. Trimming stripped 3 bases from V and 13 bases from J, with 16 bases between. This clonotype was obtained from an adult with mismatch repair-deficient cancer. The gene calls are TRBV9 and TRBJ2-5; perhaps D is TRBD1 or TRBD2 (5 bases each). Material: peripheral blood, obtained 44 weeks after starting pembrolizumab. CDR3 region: CASSEGTGFLYF. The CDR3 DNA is TGTGCCAGCAGCGAAGGGACCGGGTTTTTGTACTTC.